This is a list of T cell receptor beta chains from one sample in a study of cytomegalovirus exposure and HLA in healthy donors. Sequencing was performed with immunoSEQ multiplex PCR; in TCRdb, only in-frame clones are kept and a portion is missing. The data hold some 150,000 clones, with about 84% observed a single time. The specimen sequenced was PBMCs. The receptor source for this set is a male donor in good health and CMV-seronegative. CDR3s include the opening cysteine and the closing phenylalanine or tryptophan. The order of the fields is V gene, J gene, D gene, clone size, CDR3 protein, CDR3 DNA. D genes are given only for firm matches. Clone size, where shown, is once, few, many, or a class for clones that have expanded.

v_gene: TRBV6-1
j_gene: TRBJ1-2
d_gene: NA
abundance: NA
CDR3aa: CASRKGPTPGGYTF
CDR3nt: TGTGCCAGCCGTAAAGGACCTACGCCGGGTGGCTACACCTTC

v_gene: TRBV28
j_gene: TRBJ1-1
d_gene: NA
abundance: NA
CDR3aa: CASSAGNTEAFF
CDR3nt: TGTGCCAGCAGCGCAGGGAACACTGAAGCTTTCTTT

v_gene: TRBV7-2
j_gene: TRBJ2-1
d_gene: NA
abundance: NA
CDR3aa: CASSPSRDGGEQFF
CDR3nt: TGTGCCAGCAGCCCAAGTCGAGACGGCGGGGAGCAGTTCTTC

v_gene: TRBV19
j_gene: TRBJ1-1
d_gene: NA
abundance: NA
CDR3aa: CASSRVRDTPNTEAFF
CDR3nt: TGTGCCAGTAGTAGGGTCCGGGACACACCGAACACTGAAGCTTTCTTT

v_gene: TRBV5-6
j_gene: TRBJ2-5
d_gene: TRBD2
abundance: NA
CDR3aa: CASSLSGGPETQYF
CDR3nt: TGTGCCAGCAGCTTGTCGGGAGGGCCAGAGACCCAGTACTTC

v_gene: TRBV9
j_gene: TRBJ2-1
d_gene: TRBD2
abundance: NA
CDR3aa: CASSVAMTSGGYNEQFF
CDR3nt: TGTGCCAGCAGCGTAGCTATGACTAGCGGGGGGTACAATGAGCAGTTCTTC

v_gene: TRBV7-3
j_gene: TRBJ2-7
d_gene: TRBD1
abundance: NA
CDR3aa: CASSLMTGRLTYEQYF
CDR3nt: TGTGCCAGCAGCTTAATGACAGGGCGGCTAACCTACGAGCAGTACTTC

v_gene: TRBV7-9
j_gene: TRBJ1-1
d_gene: NA
abundance: NA
CDR3aa: CASSPPGGINTEAFF
CDR3nt: TGTGCCAGCAGCCCCCCGGGCGGGATCAACACTGAAGCTTTCTTT

v_gene: TRBV7-3
j_gene: TRBJ2-2
d_gene: TRBD2
abundance: NA
CDR3aa: CASSGLAGGPFSTGELFF
CDR3nt: TGTGCCAGCAGTGGACTAGCGGGAGGGCCATTCTCCACCGGGGAGCTGTTTTTT

v_gene: TRBV27
j_gene: TRBJ2-7
d_gene: TRBD2
abundance: NA
CDR3aa: CASSPWASGESYEQYF
CDR3nt: TGTGCCAGCAGCCCCTGGGCTAGCGGGGAGTCCTACGAGCAGTACTTC

v_gene: TRBV6-4
j_gene: TRBJ2-3
d_gene: TRBD2
abundance: NA
CDR3aa: CASSEGGTSGDTQYF
CDR3nt: TGTGCCAGCAGTGAAGGGGGGACTAGCGGGGATACGCAGTATTTT

v_gene: TRBV28
j_gene: TRBJ1-5
d_gene: TRBD1
abundance: NA
CDR3aa: CASRYRDSRNQPQHF
CDR3nt: TGTGCCAGCAGATACCGGGACAGCCGGAATCAGCCCCAGCATTTT

v_gene: TRBV29-1
j_gene: TRBJ1-1
d_gene: TRBD1
abundance: NA
CDR3aa: CSVDDRDTEAFF
CDR3nt: TGCAGCGTGGACGACAGGGACACTGAAGCTTTCTTT

v_gene: TRBV4-1
j_gene: TRBJ2-7
d_gene: NA
abundance: NA
CDR3aa: CASSQGRSYEQYF
CDR3nt: TGCGCCAGCAGCCAAGGTCGGTCGTACGAGCAGTACTTC

v_gene: TRBV27
j_gene: TRBJ1-2
d_gene: NA
abundance: NA
CDR3aa: CASSFSNGQAYGYTF
CDR3nt: TGTGCCAGCAGTTTCTCGAATGGACAAGCCTATGGCTACACCTTC

v_gene: TRBV19
j_gene: TRBJ1-3
d_gene: TRBD1
abundance: NA
CDR3aa: CASSDRGTSGNTIYF
CDR3nt: TGTGCCAGTAGTGACAGGGGGACCTCTGGAAACACCATATATTTT

v_gene: TRBV5-1
j_gene: TRBJ2-7
d_gene: TRBD1
abundance: NA
CDR3aa: CASSADRGYEQYF
CDR3nt: TGCGCCAGCAGCGCCGACAGGGGGTACGAGCAGTACTTC

v_gene: TRBV1
j_gene: TRBJ1-2
d_gene: NA
abundance: NA
CDR3aa: CTSSRGQGKGYGYTF
CDR3nt: TGCACCAGCAGCCGGGGACAGGGGAAGGGCTATGGCTACACCTTC

v_gene: TRBV19
j_gene: TRBJ1-5
d_gene: NA
abundance: NA
CDR3aa: CASRSSLYSNQPQHF
CDR3nt: TGTGCCAGTAGGTCAAGCTTATATAGCAATCAGCCCCAGCATTTT

v_gene: TRBV6-6
j_gene: TRBJ2-6
d_gene: NA
abundance: few
CDR3aa: CASSYQGGANVLTF
CDR3nt: TGTGCCAGCAGTTATCAGGGAGGGGCCAACGTCCTGACTTTC

v_gene: TRBV19
j_gene: TRBJ1-5
d_gene: NA
abundance: few
CDR3aa: CASKVGGSNQPQHF
CDR3nt: TGTGCCAGTAAAGTCGGGGGGAGCAATCAGCCCCAGCATTTT

v_gene: TRBV27
j_gene: TRBJ2-3
d_gene: TRBD1
abundance: NA
CDR3aa: CASSLSRQGAVDTQYF
CDR3nt: TGTGCCAGCAGTTTATCCCGACAGGGGGCTGTAGATACGCAGTATTTT

v_gene: TRBV11-3
j_gene: TRBJ2-2
d_gene: NA
abundance: NA
CDR3aa: CASSLGSMNTGELFF
CDR3nt: TGTGCCAGCAGCTTAGGTTCTATGAACACCGGGGAGCTGTTTTTT

v_gene: TRBV28
j_gene: TRBJ2-2
d_gene: TRBD2
abundance: NA
CDR3aa: CASSFTGLATNTGELFF
CDR3nt: TGTGCCAGCAGTTTTACTGGACTAGCCACGAACACCGGGGAGCTGTTTTTT

v_gene: TRBV28
j_gene: TRBJ2-7
d_gene: NA
abundance: few
CDR3aa: CASRPPTAYEQYF
CDR3nt: TGTGCCAGCAGACCCCCGACAGCCTACGAGCAGTACTTC

v_gene: TRBV2
j_gene: TRBJ2-5
d_gene: NA
abundance: NA
CDR3aa: CASSEIQQETQYF
CDR3nt: TGTGCCAGCAGTGAAATACAACAAGAGACCCAGTACTTC

v_gene: TRBV18
j_gene: TRBJ2-7
d_gene: TRBD1
abundance: NA
CDR3aa: CASSPQGAEREQYF
CDR3nt: TGTGCCAGCTCACCGCAGGGGGCAGAACGGGAGCAGTACTTC

v_gene: TRBV9
j_gene: TRBJ2-2
d_gene: TRBD2
abundance: NA
CDR3aa: CASSALTSGLGPGELFF
CDR3nt: TGTGCCAGCAGCGCGCTGACTAGCGGGCTGGGGCCCGGGGAGCTGTTTTTT

v_gene: TRBV19
j_gene: TRBJ1-1
d_gene: TRBD1
abundance: NA
CDR3aa: CASSMSRGRAEAFF
CDR3nt: TGTGCCAGTAGTATGTCCAGGGGGCGCGCTGAAGCTTTCTTT

v_gene: TRBV7-2
j_gene: TRBJ1-3
d_gene: NA
abundance: NA
CDR3aa: CASSLGQARNTIYF
CDR3nt: TGTGCCAGCAGCTTAGGACAGGCTCGAAACACCATATATTTT

v_gene: TRBV9
j_gene: TRBJ2-1
d_gene: TRBD1
abundance: NA
CDR3aa: CASSVSGQGANEQFF
CDR3nt: TGTGCCAGCAGCGTTTCGGGACAGGGGGCGAATGAGCAGTTCTTC

v_gene: TRBV4-1
j_gene: TRBJ1-4
d_gene: NA
abundance: NA
CDR3aa: CASGSDSGINEKLFF
CDR3nt: TGCGCCAGCGGGTCTGATTCGGGGATAAATGAAAAACTGTTTTTT

v_gene: TRBV9
j_gene: TRBJ1-1
d_gene: NA
abundance: NA
CDR3aa: CASSEGTTRMNTEAFF
CDR3nt: TGTGCCAGCAGCGAGGGGACAACCAGAATGAACACTGAAGCTTTCTTT

v_gene: TRBV4-1
j_gene: TRBJ1-4
d_gene: TRBD1
abundance: NA
CDR3aa: CASSQEGRADRDNEKLFF
CDR3nt: TGCGCCAGCAGCCAAGAAGGAAGGGCGGACAGGGATAATGAAAAACTGTTTTTT

v_gene: TRBV5-1
j_gene: TRBJ2-7
d_gene: NA
abundance: NA
CDR3aa: CASSLRTEDYEQYF
CDR3nt: TGCGCCAGCAGCTTAAGGACAGAAGACTACGAGCAGTACTTC

v_gene: TRBV7-9
j_gene: TRBJ1-6
d_gene: NA
abundance: NA
CDR3aa: CASSFRQDSPLHF
CDR3nt: TGTGCCAGCAGCTTCAGGCAGGATTCACCCCTCCACTTT

v_gene: TRBV6-6
j_gene: TRBJ2-2
d_gene: NA
abundance: few
CDR3aa: CASSYSEGAGELFF
CDR3nt: TGTGCCAGCAGTTACTCGGAAGGGGCCGGGGAGCTGTTTTTT

v_gene: TRBV15
j_gene: TRBJ2-1
d_gene: TRBD2
abundance: NA
CDR3aa: CATGLNRLAGKGRTILHEQFF
CDR3nt: TGTGCCACTGGGCTTAACAGACTAGCGGGAAAGGGGCGCACAATCTTACATGAGCAGTTCTTC

v_gene: TRBV5-4
j_gene: TRBJ1-1
d_gene: NA
abundance: NA
CDR3aa: CASSRRGLNMGTEAFF
CDR3nt: TGTGCCAGCAGCAGGAGAGGGCTTAATATGGGCACTGAAGCTTTCTTT

v_gene: TRBV5-6
j_gene: TRBJ2-3
d_gene: NA
abundance: NA
CDR3aa: CASSLDGSSTDTQYF
CDR3nt: TGTGCCAGCAGCTTGGACGGGTCTTCCACAGATACGCAGTATTTT

v_gene: TRBV7-9
j_gene: TRBJ2-2
d_gene: NA
abundance: NA
CDR3aa: CASSFFRGHGELFF
CDR3nt: TGTGCCAGCAGCTTCTTCAGGGGCCACGGGGAGCTGTTTTTT

v_gene: TRBV28
j_gene: TRBJ1-1
d_gene: NA
abundance: NA
CDR3aa: CASSLRAGAFF
CDR3nt: TGTGCCAGCAGTTTGAGGGCGGGTGCTTTCTTT

v_gene: TRBV5-1
j_gene: TRBJ1-4
d_gene: NA
abundance: NA
CDR3aa: CASSPGRVTFNEKLFF
CDR3nt: TGCGCCAGCAGCCCCGGGAGGGTTACGTTTAATGAAAAACTGTTTTTT

v_gene: TRBV6-6
j_gene: TRBJ1-4
d_gene: TRBD1
abundance: few
CDR3aa: CASTPRGSNEKLFF
CDR3nt: TGTGCCAGCACCCCCAGGGGGAGTAATGAAAAACTGTTTTTT

v_gene: TRBV7-9
j_gene: TRBJ1-4
d_gene: NA
abundance: NA
CDR3aa: CASSVQTGRGEKLFF
CDR3nt: TGTGCCAGCAGCGTACAAACAGGCCGGGGGGAAAAACTGTTTTTT

v_gene: TRBV7-2
j_gene: TRBJ2-1
d_gene: NA
abundance: NA
CDR3aa: CASESLGSYNEQFF
CDR3nt: TGTGCCTCAGAATCTCTAGGATCCTACAATGAGCAGTTCTTC

v_gene: TRBV6-4
j_gene: TRBJ2-1
d_gene: TRBD2
abundance: once
CDR3aa: CASSESAAGGLNEQFF
CDR3nt: TGTGCCAGCAGTGAAAGTGCGGCGGGGGGGCTGAATGAGCAGTTCTTC